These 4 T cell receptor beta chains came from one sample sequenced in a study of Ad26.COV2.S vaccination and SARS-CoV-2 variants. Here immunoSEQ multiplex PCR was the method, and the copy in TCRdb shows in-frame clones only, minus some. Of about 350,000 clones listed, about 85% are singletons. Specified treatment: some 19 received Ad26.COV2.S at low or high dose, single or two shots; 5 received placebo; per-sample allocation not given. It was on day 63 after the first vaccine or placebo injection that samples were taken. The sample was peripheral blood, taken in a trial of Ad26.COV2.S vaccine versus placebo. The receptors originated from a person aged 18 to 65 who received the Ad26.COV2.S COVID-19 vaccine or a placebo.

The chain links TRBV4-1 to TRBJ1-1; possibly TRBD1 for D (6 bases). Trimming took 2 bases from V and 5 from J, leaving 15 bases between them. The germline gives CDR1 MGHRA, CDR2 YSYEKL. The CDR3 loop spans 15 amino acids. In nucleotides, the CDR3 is TGCGCCAGCAGCCAATATAAACAGGGAGGAACTGAAGCTTTCTTT. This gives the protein CASSQYKQGGTEAFF.

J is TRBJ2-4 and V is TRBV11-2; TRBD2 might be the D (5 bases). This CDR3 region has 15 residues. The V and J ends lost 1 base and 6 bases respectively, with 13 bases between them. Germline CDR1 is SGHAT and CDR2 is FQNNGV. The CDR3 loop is CASSLVVGVPNIQYF. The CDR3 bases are TGTGCCAGCAGCTTAGTAGTGGGAGTCCCAAACATTCAGTACTTC.

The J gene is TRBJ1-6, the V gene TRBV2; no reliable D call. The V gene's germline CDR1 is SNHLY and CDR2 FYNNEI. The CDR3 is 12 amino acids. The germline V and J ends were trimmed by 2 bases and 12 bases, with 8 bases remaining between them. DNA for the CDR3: TGTGCCAGCAGTGAACGGCGGAGACCCCTCCACTTT. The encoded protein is CASSERRRPLHF. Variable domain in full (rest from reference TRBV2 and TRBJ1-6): EPEVTQTPSHQVTQMGQEVILRCVPISNHLYFYWYRQILGQKVEFLVSFYNNEISEKSEIFDDQFSVERPDGSNFTLKIRSTKLEDSAMYFCASSERRRPLHFGNGTRLTVT.

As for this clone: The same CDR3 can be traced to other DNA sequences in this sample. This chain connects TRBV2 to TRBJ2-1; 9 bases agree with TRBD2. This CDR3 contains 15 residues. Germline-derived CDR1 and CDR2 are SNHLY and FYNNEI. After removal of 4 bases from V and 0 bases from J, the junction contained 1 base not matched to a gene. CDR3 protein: CASSVTSGSYNEQFF. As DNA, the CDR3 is TGTGCCAGCAGTGTGACTAGCGGCTCCTACAATGAGCAGTTCTTC.